This entry lists 18 T cell receptor beta chains sequenced from one sample in a study of CD8+ T cells in alopecia areata. Regarding treatment: oral pan-JAK inhibitor, 5-10 mg twice daily. Following RNA extraction, reverse transcription yielded cDNA that acted as the sequencing template. The data were produced by immunoSEQ multiplex PCR, yet TCRdb's version contains in-frame clones alone and is incomplete. The sample lists some 200,000 clones; approximately 56% were seen once. The sample in question was CD4+ T cells sorted from blood, obtained at week 4, from a patient treated with tofacitinib. The receptors derive from a human donor with alopecia areata.

J is TRBJ1-4 and V is TRBV5-1, with 8 nucleotides matching TRBD1. In germline, CDR1 is SGHRS, CDR2 YFSETQ. The CDR3 spans 15 residues. V was pared by 5 bases and J by 5 bases, with 8 bases of the junction left unmatched. CDR3 sequence (DNA): TGCGCCAGCAGAGCCATGGGACAGGAAAATGAAAAACTGTTTTTT. This translates into CASRAMGQENEKLFF.

The gene calls are TRBV5-1 and TRBJ2-2, with TRBD1 matching over 8 bases. V shed 4 bases and J 6 bases; nucleotides not matched to a gene: 8. CDR1 and CDR2 (germline): SGHRS, YFSETQ. CDR3 length: 15 amino acids. CDR3 sequence: CASSTRQGLPGELFF. The CDR3 nucleotides are TGCGCCAGCAGCACGCGACAGGGGTTACCCGGGGAGCTGTTTTTT.

The chain employs TRBV6-6 and TRBJ1-5; 9 bases are a match to TRBD1. The CDR3 sequence is 14 residues long. The V gene end was trimmed by 6 bases and the J gene end by 5 bases; junction bases not matched to a gene: 5. The germline CDR1 and CDR2 sequences are MNHNY and SVGAGI (reference sequence). The CDR3 region is CASSRTGADQPQHF. The CDR3 nucleotides read TGTGCCAGCAGCCGGACAGGGGCCGATCAGCCCCAGCATTTT.

This sequence joins TRBV27 and TRBJ2-3; D is ambiguous. CDR1 MNHEY and CDR2 SMNVEV come from the germline V gene (reference sequence). The V and J ends lost 4 bases and 6 bases respectively, with 20 bases between them. The CDR3 consists of 16 residues. CDR3 nucleotides: TGTGCCAGCAGTTCCGGACCCCTACTACGGTTGGATACGCAGTATTTT. Residues: CASSSGPLLRLDTQYF.

CDR3 nucleotide sequence: TGTGCCAGCAGCCGCGGGACAGACTATCAGCCCCAGCATTTT. This sequence encodes CASSRGTDYQPQHF. V gene TRBV6-5 combines with J gene TRBJ1-5, with TRBD1 matching 7 bases. CDR1 is MNHEY and CDR2 is SVGAGI in the germline V gene. CDR3 size: 14 residues. Trimming cost V 6 bases and J 5 bases; bases outside gene matches: 7.

The chain employs TRBV5-1 and TRBJ1-1, with no clear D. This CDR3 is built from 13 residues. CDR1 is SGHRS and CDR2 is YFSETQ in the germline V gene. Trimming left V 0 bases short and J 1 base short, with 4 bases between. CDR3 in DNA: TGCGCCAGCAGCTTGGGCAAGAACACTGAAGCTTTCTTT. Translating it yields CASSLGKNTEAFF.

The sample holds a few counts of this clone. This chain links TRBV27 with TRBJ2-5; a possible D gene is TRBD2 (7 bases). The CDR3 consists of 15 residues. CDR1 and CDR2 (germline): MNHEY, SMNVEV (reference sequence). V was shortened by 2 bases and J by 9 bases, with 19 bases between the two germline ends. The CDR3 region has the DNA TGTGCCAGCAGTTTAGGGGGAGGGGCCCAGGGGTCCCAGTACTTC. The encoded protein is CASSLGGGAQGSQYF.

Only one count was recorded for this clone. The CDR3 loop reads CASSSRDPYEQYF. The CDR3 coding sequence is TGTGCCAGCAGTAGTCGGGACCCTTACGAGCAGTACTTC. The chain carries TRBV28 and TRBJ2-7; D may be TRBD1 or TRBD2 (5 bases each). The germline CDR1 and CDR2 sequences are MDHEN and SYDVKM. The CDR3 loop spans 13 amino acids. V was shortened by 5 bases and J by 4 bases, with 12 bases between the two germline ends.

This chain links TRBV29-1 with TRBJ1-6; tentatively, D is TRBD1 (5 bases). This CDR3 is 19 amino acids long. Germline CDR1 reads SQVTM; CDR2 reads ANQGSEA. V lost 4 bases and J 0 bases, leaving 22 bases between the germline ends. The CDR3, as DNA: TGCAGCGTTGCCCGCTCTGACAGCGGCGCGAGCTCCTATAATTCACCCCTCCACTTT. Translating gives CSVARSDSGASSYNSPLHF.

The chain is built from TRBV19 and TRBJ2-1; a possible D gene is TRBD1 (5 bases). The V and J ends lost 8 bases and 2 bases respectively, with 22 bases between them. The CDR3 runs to 17 residues. Germline V CDR1 and CDR2: LNHDA, SQIVND (reference sequence). The CDR3 DNA reads TGTGCCAGTCTGGCAGGGAATGGTCGACCTACCTACAATGAGCAGTTCTTC. Residues: CASLAGNGRPTYNEQFF.

The chain carries TRBV9 and TRBJ1-2; tentative D call: TRBD1 (5 bases). The CDR3 spans 15 residues. Germline V lookup: CDR1 SGDLS, CDR2 YYNGEE. Trimming removed 0 bases from V and 3 bases from J, with 12 bases in between. The CDR3 sequence is CASSVAGWGDYGYTF. The CDR3 DNA is TGTGCCAGCAGCGTAGCAGGGTGGGGCGACTATGGCTACACCTTC.

This chain links TRBV5-4 with TRBJ2-2; a possible D gene is TRBD1 (5 bases). V was cut by 2 bases and J by 0 bases, with 8 bases left in between. The CDR3 extends over 15 amino acids. Germline CDR1 reads SGHNT; CDR2 reads YYREEE (reference sequence). CDR3 DNA sequence: TGTGCCAGCAGCTTCCAGGGCCCGAACACCGGGGAGCTGTTTTTT. It is translated as CASSFQGPNTGELFF.

This clone showed up just a few times. The rearrangement uses TRBV28 and TRBJ2-2, with TRBD2 identical over 11 bases. Germline assignment: CDR1 MDHEN and CDR2 SYDVKM. With 8 bases clipped from V and 6 bases from J, the junction kept 8 bases outside the gene matches. The CDR3 has 15 residues. CDR3 residues: CASARLAGGPGELFF. CDR3 bases: TGTGCCAGCGCCCGGCTAGCGGGGGGCCCCGGGGAGCTGTTTTTT.

For this clone: Other DNA sequences of this sample code for an identical CDR3. CDR3 protein: CAWSVGGGSYEQYF. The CDR3 nucleotides are TGTGCCTGGAGTGTAGGGGGGGGTTCCTACGAGCAGTACTTC. The chain is built from TRBV30 and TRBJ2-7; tentatively, D is TRBD2 (7 bases). V was cut by 0 bases and J by 1 base, with 10 bases left in between. Germline V gene lookup returns CDR1 GTSNPN and CDR2 SVGIG (reference sequence). The CDR3 spans 14 residues.

The J gene is TRBJ2-5, the V gene TRBV5-1, with D unresolved. The CDR3 covers 10 residues. The ends were cut back, 4 bases at V and 2 bases at J, with 0 bases in the middle. The V gene's germline CDR1 is SGHRS and CDR2 YFSETQ. In DNA form, the CDR3 reads TGCGCCAGCAGCCAAGAGACCCAGTACTTC. It codes for CASSQETQYF.

This clone appeared a few times. The chain carries TRBV30 and TRBJ2-1; the match to TRBD2 covers 11 bases. This CDR3 is built from 16 residues. The V gene's germline CDR1 is GTSNPN and CDR2 SVGIG (reference sequence). Trimming cost V 8 bases and J 5 bases; bases outside gene matches: 14. The CDR3 DNA reads as TGTGCCGGATCGGTGAGGTTAGCGGGGGGGAACAATGAGCAGTTCTTC. The encoded protein is CAGSVRLAGGNNEQFF.

The V and J genes are TRBV30 and TRBJ1-1; D not resolved. This CDR3 has 14 amino acids. The germline V gene encodes CDR1 GTSNPN and CDR2 SVGIG (reference sequence). V was shortened by 0 bases and J by 0 bases, with 8 bases between the two germline ends. The CDR3 DNA reads TGTGCCTGGAGTGTATACCGCTTGAACACTGAAGCTTTCTTT. Translating gives CAWSVYRLNTEAFF.

With respect to this clone: The sample contains more than one DNA sequence encoding this CDR3. Written as DNA, the CDR3 is TGTGCCAGCTCACCCACTAGCGGGGGCTCCTACGAGCAGTACTTC. Amino acid sequence: CASSPTSGGSYEQYF. J is TRBJ2-7 and V is TRBV18; 11 bases map to TRBD2. There are 15 residues in the CDR3. The germline gives CDR1 KGHSH, CDR2 LQKENI. Unmatched junction bases numbered 1, after V lost 3 bases and J lost 0 bases.